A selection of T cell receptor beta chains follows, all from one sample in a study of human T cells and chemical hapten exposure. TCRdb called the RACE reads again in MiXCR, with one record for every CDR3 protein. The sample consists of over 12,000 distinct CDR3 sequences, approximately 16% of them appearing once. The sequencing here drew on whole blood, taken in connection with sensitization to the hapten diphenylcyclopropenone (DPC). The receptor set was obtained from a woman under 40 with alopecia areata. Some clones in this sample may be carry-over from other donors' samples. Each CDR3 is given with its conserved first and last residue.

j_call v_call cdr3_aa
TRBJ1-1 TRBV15 CATSRVQSAEAFF
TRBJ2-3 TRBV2 CASSPTPPGSQYF
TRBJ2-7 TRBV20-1 CSARRVPHEQYF
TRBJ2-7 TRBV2 CASSSGGVPYEQYF
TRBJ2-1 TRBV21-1 CASSTPRFLAGVNNEQFF
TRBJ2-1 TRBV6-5 CASGTKFPAEQFF
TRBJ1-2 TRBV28 CASSSNRDGYTF
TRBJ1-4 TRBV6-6 CASSPGTGTNEKLFF
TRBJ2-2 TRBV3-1 CASSLGLAGGLTGELFF
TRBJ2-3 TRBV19 CASRATDTQYF
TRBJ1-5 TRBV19 CASTDRRGSNQPQHF
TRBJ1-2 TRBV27 CASSFQGGIYGYTF
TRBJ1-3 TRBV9 CASGMGQSGNTIYF
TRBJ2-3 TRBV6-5 CASSYGTPTDTQYF
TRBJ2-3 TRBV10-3 CAITPGLAGRTDTQYF
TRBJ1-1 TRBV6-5 CASRAFENTEAFF
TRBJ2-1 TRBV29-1 CSVEDRTGGDEQFF
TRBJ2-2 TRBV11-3 CASSNPGLAGHANTGELFF
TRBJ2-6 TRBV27 CASSPQVTGANVLTF
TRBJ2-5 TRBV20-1 CSASGPTDRAFETQYF
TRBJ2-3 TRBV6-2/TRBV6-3 CASSQGTAKTDTQYF
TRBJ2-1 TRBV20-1 CSANMGDGTREQFF
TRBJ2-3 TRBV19 CASSTGLAGSTDTQYF
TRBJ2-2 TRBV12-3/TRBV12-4 CASSFTGQIGELFF
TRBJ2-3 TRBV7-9 CASSFWDRGEDTQYF
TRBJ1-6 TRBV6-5 CASSYSGTGNSPLHF
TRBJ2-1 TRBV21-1 CASSIRDRENEQFF
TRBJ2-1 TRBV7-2 CASTTPLAGYNEQFF
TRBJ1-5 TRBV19 CASSIRQGNQPQHF
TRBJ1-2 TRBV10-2 CAAADRGNYGYTF
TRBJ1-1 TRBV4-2 CASSQAQMNTEAFF
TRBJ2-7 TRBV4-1 CASSQDLAAPPYEQYF
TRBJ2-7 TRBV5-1 CASSPSGSKEQYF
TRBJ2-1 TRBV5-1 CASSLQFSGGLNEQFF
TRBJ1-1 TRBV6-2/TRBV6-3 CASSFAGNTEAFF
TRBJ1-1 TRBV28 CASSLTVRNTEAFF
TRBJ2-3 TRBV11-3 CASSRGTPTRTDTQYF
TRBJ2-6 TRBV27 CASSLSGNGANVLTF
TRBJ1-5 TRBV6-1 CASSEGLVRPQHF
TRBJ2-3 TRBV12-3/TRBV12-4 CASRAPLTSGGVNTQYF